The 29 T cell receptor beta chains reported below all come from one sample, sequenced in a study of cytotoxic CD8 clonotypes in ibrutinib-treated CLL. Using immunoSEQ multiplex PCR, the repertoire was profiled, and TCRdb retains in-frame clones only, with some absent. Of over 95,000 clones listed, 58% are singletons. The sample in question was PBMCs, obtained after 24 months of ibrutinib treatment. Source of these receptors: a human donor with chronic lymphocytic leukemia.

The chain is built from TRBV5-4 and TRBJ2-5; TRBD1 aligns across 9 bases. The germline V gene has CDR1 SGHNT and CDR2 YYREEE (reference sequence). The CDR3 has 15 residues. The V and J ends lost 3 bases and 3 bases, in that order; junction bases with no gene match: 6. The CDR3 nucleotides read TGTGCCAGCAGCTCCATGACAGGGGGTGAAGAGACCCAGTACTTC. Its translation: CASSSMTGGEETQYF. The full variable domain, rest sourced from reference TRBV5-4 and TRBJ2-5, is ETGVTQSPTHLIKTRGQQVTLRCSSQSGHNTVSWYQQALGQGPQFIFQYYREEENGRGNFPPRFSGLQFPNYSSELNVNALELDDSALYLCASSSMTGGEETQYFGPGTRLLVL.

This chain connects TRBV21-1 to TRBJ2-7; the D segment call TRBD2 is taken from the table without a DNA check. TRBV21-1 is classified as a pseudogene. This CDR3 is built from 17 residues. DNA of the CDR3: TGTGCCAGCAGCCTTGAACCGGGACCGACTAGCTCCTACGAGCAGTACTTC. Encoded protein: CASSLEPGPTSSYEQYF.

The table lists this clone with a few counts. V and J are TRBV7-9 and TRBJ2-7, with D perhaps matching TRBD2 (6 bases). CDR3 length: 13 residues. CDR1 is SEHNR and CDR2 is FQNEAQ in the germline V gene (reference sequence). Trimming left V 3 bases short and J 6 bases short, with 12 bases between. CDR3 residues: CASSLGTASEQYF. The CDR3 DNA follows: TGTGCCAGCAGCTTGGGGACTGCCTCCGAGCAGTACTTC.

The chain couples TRBV14 to TRBJ1-6, with D possibly matching TRBD1 (6 bases). Looked up from germline, CDR1 is SGHDN and CDR2 is FVKESK. The CDR3 contains 14 residues. The V end lost 4 bases, the J end lost 14 bases, and 18 bases lay between the germline ends. CDR3 protein: CASSPPDRPYSLHF. The CDR3, as DNA: TGTGCCAGCAGCCCTCCGGACAGACCCTATTCCCTCCACTTT.

The CDR3 reads CASSRLAGYQETQYF. CDR3 nucleotides: TGTGCCAGCTCAAGACTAGCGGGGTACCAAGAGACCCAGTACTTC. The V and J genes are TRBV18 and TRBJ2-5; 11 bases map to TRBD2. The germline V gene has CDR1 KGHSH and CDR2 LQKENI. V was pared by 5 bases and J by 0 bases, with 2 bases of the junction left unmatched. The CDR3 sequence is 15 residues long. The whole variable domain, remainder taken from reference TRBV18 and TRBJ2-5, is NAGVMQNPRHLVRRRGQEARLRCSPMKGHSHVYWYRQLPEEGLKFMVYLQKENIIDESGMPKERFSAEFPKEGPSILRIQQVVRGDSAAYFCASSRLAGYQETQYFGPGTRLLVL.

This chain joins TRBV25-1 and TRBJ2-3; tentatively, D is TRBD2 (7 bases). This CDR3 region has 14 residues. Germline V gene data show CDR1 as MGHDK and CDR2 as SYGVNS. V was trimmed by 6 bases and J by 10 bases, leaving 20 bases between them. CDR3 sequence (DNA): TGTGCCAGCAGAAGGGGGGGGGCCGGTCCAGCGCAGTATTTT. It specifies CASRRGGAGPAQYF.

The chain is built from TRBV5-1 and TRBJ1-6; unclear D gene. CDR1 and CDR2 (germline): SGHRS, YFSETQ. This CDR3 comprises 13 residues. V was cut by 4 bases and J by 7 bases, with 9 bases left in between. This chain's CDR3 is CASSGEVNSPLHF. CDR3 coding DNA: TGCGCCAGCAGCGGAGAGGTAAATTCACCCCTCCACTTT.

This clone showed up just once. This sequence joins TRBV7-3 and TRBJ2-3; 9 nucleotides align to TRBD2. The germline V gene encodes CDR1 SGHTA and CDR2 FQGTGA. There are 17 residues in the CDR3. V trimming: 5 bases; J trimming: 0 bases; junction bases outside the gene matches: 9. CDR3 bases: TGTGCCAGCAGCCCTAGTAGCGGGGGTCCAAGCACAGATACGCAGTATTTT. It is translated as CASSPSSGGPSTDTQYF.

V gene TRBV2 combines with J gene TRBJ1-4, with a possible D match to TRBD1 (6 bases). V lost 7 bases, J lost 5 bases, and 14 bases lay in between. The CDR3 is 14 residues long. CDR1 and CDR2 (germline): SNHLY, FYNNEI. The CDR3 bases are TGTGCCAGCAAGGAAGGACAGACAAATGAAAAACTGTTTTTT. Protein sequence: CASKEGQTNEKLFF. The full variable domain, rest sourced from reference TRBV2 and TRBJ1-4, is EPEVTQTPSHQVTQMGQEVILRCVPISNHLYFYWYRQILGQKVEFLVSFYNNEISEKSEIFDDQFSVERPDGSNFTLKIRSTKLEDSAMYFCASKEGQTNEKLFFGSGTQLSVL.

The J gene is TRBJ2-5, the V gene TRBV5-6, with D possibly being TRBD1 (6 bases). The germline gives CDR1 SGHDT, CDR2 YYEEEE. V gave up 2 bases and J gave up 2 bases, with 10 bases separating them. The CDR3 is 14 residues long. The CDR3 DNA reads as TGTGCCAGCAGCTTCGGGACACAACAAGAGACCCAGTACTTC. Its translation: CASSFGTQQETQYF.

This clone has a handful of counts. The V gene is TRBV6-8, the J gene TRBJ1-6; D call uncertain. The CDR3 sequence is 13 residues long. The V gene's germline CDR1 is MNHGY and CDR2 SAAAGT. Trimming took off 4 bases at V and 10 bases at J, with 11 bases between the two ends. Written as DNA, the CDR3 is TGTGCCAGCAGTTCACGGCTAGGGTCACCCCTCCACTTT. As protein: CASSSRLGSPLHF.

V gene TRBV25-1 combines with J gene TRBJ2-2; D call uncertain. V shed 5 bases and J shed 7 bases, with 5 bases lying between them. The germline V gene encodes CDR1 MGHDK and CDR2 SYGVNS. The length of the CDR3 is 11 residues. The CDR3 loop is CASSIDGELFF. The CDR3 coding sequence is TGTGCCAGCAGTATTGACGGGGAGCTGTTTTTT.

This clone was detected only a few times. V is TRBV7-6 and J is TRBJ2-2; no clear D. This CDR3 spans 18 amino acids. Germline values: CDR1 SGHVS, CDR2 FNYEAQ. Trimming took 5 bases from V and 4 from J, leaving 23 bases between them. The CDR3 spells CASSLMSSGRSVTGELFF. CDR3 in DNA: TGTGCCAGCAGCCTCATGTCCTCTGGCAGAAGTGTCACCGGGGAGCTGTTTTTT. Using reference TRBV7-6 and TRBJ2-2 for the parts outside the CDR3, the full variable domain is GAGVSQSPRYKVTKRGQDVALRCDPISGHVSLYWYRQALGQGPEFLTYFNYEAQQDKSGLPNDRFSAERPEGSISTLTIQRTEQRDSAMYRCASSLMSSGRSVTGELFFGEGSRLTVL.

This clone was observed many times. V usage is TRBV2 and J usage is TRBJ2-7; 7 nucleotides align to TRBD1. V gave up 4 bases and J gave up 3 bases; unmatched junction bases: 3. This CDR3 has 13 residues. CDR1 is SNHLY, CDR2 FYNNEI, per germline. In nucleotides, the CDR3 is TGTGCCAGCAGTGCGGGACAGAGCTACGAGCAGTACTTC. This gives the protein CASSAGQSYEQYF. The whole variable domain, filled in from reference TRBV2 and TRBJ2-7, reads EPEVTQTPSHQVTQMGQEVILRCVPISNHLYFYWYRQILGQKVEFLVSFYNNEISEKSEIFDDQFSVERPDGSNFTLKIRSTKLEDSAMYFCASSAGQSYEQYFGPGTRLTVT.

This clone was detected only a few times. The V gene is TRBV7-3, the J gene TRBJ1-6; D remains ambiguous. V lost 5 bases and J 0 bases, leaving 17 bases between the germline ends. CDR3 size: 18 residues. From germline, CDR1 is SGHTA and CDR2 FQGTGA. CDR3 sequence (DNA): TGTGCCAGCAGCCAGGCCGGCCCACCGAGCTCCTATAATTCACCCCTCCACTTT. This codes for CASSQAGPPSSYNSPLHF.

This clone was observed a handful of times. V and J are TRBV5-1 and TRBJ1-2, with 8 bases matching TRBD1. In germline, CDR1 is SGHRS, CDR2 YFSETQ. The CDR3 contains 15 residues. Trimming cost V 4 bases and J 7 bases; bases outside gene matches: 12. CDR3 nucleotides: TGCGCCAGCAGCCCGGGTCCTCAGGGGGCGCTTGGCTACACCTTC. It is translated as CASSPGPQGALGYTF.

The rearrangement joins TRBV18 to TRBJ1-5, with TRBD1 as a possible D gene (5 bases). Trimming shortened V by 6 bases and J by 1 base, and 10 bases separated the two germline ends. This CDR3 is 14 amino acids long. Germline CDR1 and CDR2: KGHSH and LQKENI. The CDR3 nucleotides read TGTGCCAGCTCCCGGGACGGGAGCAATCAGCCCCAGCATTTT. Its protein product is CASSRDGSNQPQHF.

This clone occurred a few times. Its ends do not fully match the called genes, so a read error is possible. The chain uses TRBV7-7 and TRBJ1-2; D uncertain. From germline, CDR1 is SSHAT and CDR2 FNYEAQ (reference sequence). CDR3 length: 18 residues. This chain's CDR3 is CASSLAAPRSHLNYGYTF. In DNA form, the CDR3 reads TGTGCTAGCAGCTTAGCGGCACCACGATCTCATCTAAACTATGGCTACACCTTC.

This chain uses TRBV6-5 with TRBJ2-7, with a possible D match to TRBD1 (5 bases). The CDR3 is made up of 13 amino acids. Germline V lookup: CDR1 MNHEY, CDR2 SVGAGI. Trimming pared 6 bases from V and 0 bases from J, leaving 9 bases between. CDR3 nucleotides: TGTGCCAGCAGGGACATTTCCTCCTACGAGCAGTACTTC. Its protein product is CASRDISSYEQYF.

This chain links TRBV11-3 with TRBJ2-7, with TRBD1 matching 10 bases. In germline, CDR1 is SGHNT, CDR2 YENEEA. J was trimmed by 1 base and V by 6 bases; bases with no gene match: 3. CDR3 length: 14 amino acids. Here the CDR3 reads CASRPGQGSYEQYF. DNA for the CDR3: TGTGCCAGCAGACCGGGACAGGGGTCCTACGAGCAGTACTTC.

The V gene is TRBV5-1, the J gene TRBJ2-5; 7 bases match TRBD1. The J segment lost 3 bases and the V segment lost 0 bases, leaving 2 bases of the junction unmatched. CDR3 length equals 14 residues. Germline CDR1 and CDR2: SGHRS and YFSETQ. The CDR3 nucleotides read TGCGCCAGCAGCTTGGTTGACAGGGAAGAGACCCAGTACTTC. Protein product: CASSLVDREETQYF.

The chain carries TRBV6-5 and TRBJ2-3; 7 bases line up with TRBD1. The V gene end was trimmed by 6 bases and the J gene end by 8 bases; junction bases not matched to a gene: 2. This CDR3 contains 11 residues. Germline loops: CDR1 MNHEY, CDR2 SVGAGI. CDR3 nucleotide sequence: TGTGCCAGCAGAAGGGACAGTACGCAGTATTTT. Its translation is CASRRDSTQYF.

This clone rates as medium-sized. This chain connects TRBV14 to TRBJ2-7, with no clear D. This CDR3 has 15 amino acids. CDR1 is SGHDN, CDR2 FVKESK, per germline. Trimming removed 0 bases at V and 2 bases at J, with 11 bases between. CDR3 coding DNA: TGTGCCAGCAGCCAAGAAAACGCGTACCCCTACGAGCAGTACTTC. As protein: CASSQENAYPYEQYF.

The gene calls are TRBV10-2 and TRBJ2-5, with D possibly being TRBD1 or TRBD2 (6 bases each). Germline V lookup: CDR1 WSHSY, CDR2 SAAADI. The CDR3 is made up of 15 amino acids. Trimming left V 5 bases short and J 5 bases short, with 18 bases between. The CDR3 nucleotides are TGCGCCAGCAGTTTCACGGGGGCAGATTTGGAGACCCAGTACTTC. It encodes CASSFTGADLETQYF.

This rearrangement joins TRBV18 to TRBJ1-1, with a tentative D call TRBD1 (6 bases). CDR1 is KGHSH and CDR2 is LQKENI in the germline V gene. The CDR3 covers 15 residues. The V end was cut by 3 bases, the J end by 1 base, with 12 bases between. The CDR3 sequence: CASSPSDSPNTEAFF. The CDR3 DNA is TGTGCCAGCTCACCCTCGGACAGTCCGAACACTGAAGCTTTCTTT.

This chain links TRBV7-9 with TRBJ2-5; 7 nucleotides agree with TRBD1. Germline V gene data show CDR1 as SEHNR and CDR2 as FQNEAQ (reference sequence). The junction had 10 bases not matched to a gene; V was cut back by 5 bases and J by 4 bases. This CDR3 has 15 residues. The DNA for the CDR3 is TGTGCCAGCAGCATTACCTGGGCAGGGGGAGAGACCCAGTACTTC. This codes for CASSITWAGGETQYF.

This clone was counted many times. This chain joins TRBV5-4 and TRBJ2-3; 8 positions agree with TRBD1. Per germline, CDR1 SGHNT and CDR2 YYREEE (reference sequence). V lost 3 bases and J lost 5; bases outside the gene matches: 5. The CDR3 has 14 residues. The CDR3: CASSSDRVLDTQYF. DNA of the CDR3: TGTGCCAGCAGCTCGGACAGGGTACTAGATACGCAGTATTTT.

The V call is TRBV19, the J call TRBJ1-4, with D unresolved. Trimming took 7 bases from V and 8 from J, leaving 17 bases between them. The germline V gene encodes CDR1 LNHDA and CDR2 SQIVND (reference sequence). This CDR3 is 14 amino acids long. The CDR3 sequence is CASTSPFGSEKLFF. The CDR3, as DNA: TGTGCCAGTACTTCTCCTTTTGGTAGCGAAAAACTGTTTTTT.

This chain links TRBV27 with TRBJ1-1; 7 positions agree with TRBD1. J was trimmed by 4 bases and V by 5 bases; bases with no gene match: 10. Looked up from germline, CDR1 is MNHEY and CDR2 is SMNVEV (reference sequence). CDR3 length: 15 amino acids. CDR3 coding DNA: TGTGCCAGCAGTCTAAGAACTGACAGGGTCACTGAAGCTTTCTTT. It yields the protein CASSLRTDRVTEAFF.